The 19 T cell receptor beta chains below come from one sample, sequenced in a study of CD8 T cells in Susac syndrome. RNA was extracted with the RNeasy kit, and a quantity of roughly 0.5 to 1 ug was reverse transcribed using random hexamers. Each CDR3 protein is one row after TCRdb ran MiXCR on the immunoSEQ multiplex PCR reads. The sample lists under 200,000 distinct CDR3 sequences, about 94% seen once, with around 0.1% in the top ten. Sequenced input: CD4+ T cells from PBMCs. The receptors were sampled from a human donor in good health.

The V gene is TRBV12-3 or TRBV12-4, the J gene TRBJ1-2, with D unclear. This CDR3 contains 13 residues. Trimming left V 6 bases short and J 2 bases short, with 10 bases between. The CDR3 spells CASSPELNYGYTF. The DNA for the CDR3 is TGTGCCAGCAGCCCGGAATTAAACTATGGCTACACCTTC.

This rearrangement joins TRBV29-1 to TRBJ2-3, with D maybe TRBD2 (5 bases). The CDR3 runs 16 residues. Between the trimmed V and J ends, which lost 5 bases and 4 bases, there was a span of 22 bases. Germline V gene lookup returns CDR1 SQVTM and CDR2 ANQGSEA. The CDR3 region has the DNA TGCAGCGTTCCTACGGGCCGGACTTCGCGTTCAGATACGCAGTATTTT. This codes for CSVPTGRTSRSDTQYF.

This clonotype was seen just once. V gene TRBV27 combines with J gene TRBJ2-3, with a possible D match to TRBD1 (5 bases). The CDR3 totals 12 residues. Germline V gene data show CDR1 as MNHEY and CDR2 as SMNVEV (reference sequence). V was shortened by 6 bases and J by 4 bases, with 8 bases between the two germline ends. The CDR3 loop reads CASRGRSDTQYF. The CDR3 coding sequence is TGTGCCAGCAGGGGGCGCTCAGATACGCAGTATTTT.

This CDR3 reads CAISEAQGGHNEQFF. Here the CDR3 DNA reads TGTGCCATCAGTGAGGCCCAGGGGGGGCACAATGAGCAGTTCTTC. The chain is built from TRBV10-3 and TRBJ2-1; D might be TRBD1 or TRBD2, each matching 7 bases. The length of the CDR3 is 15 residues. V was cut by 2 bases and J by 5 bases, with 13 bases left in between. Per germline, CDR1 ENHRY and CDR2 SYGVKD.

The chain recombines TRBV5-1 with TRBJ2-5; 7 nucleotides line up with TRBD2. CDR3 length equals 15 residues. Germline V gives CDR1 SGHRS, CDR2 YFSETQ. With 4 bases clipped from V and 1 base from J, the junction kept 7 bases outside the gene matches. The CDR3 reads CASSRLGGFQETQYF. In DNA, the CDR3 is TGCGCCAGCAGCCGATTGGGGGGGTTCCAAGAGACCCAGTACTTC.

V usage is TRBV6-2 or TRBV6-3 and J usage is TRBJ2-7; 10 positions agree with TRBD2. The CDR3 runs to 15 residues. Germline-derived CDR1 and CDR2 are MNHEY and SVGEGT. V lost 5 bases and J lost 7; bases outside the gene matches: 11. The CDR3 is CASSVLAGTFGEQYV. The CDR3 DNA sequence: TGTGCCAGCAGTGTACTAGCGGGGACCTTCGGGGAGCAGTACGTC.

The chain couples TRBV6-6 to TRBJ2-7; tentative D call: TRBD1 (6 bases). This CDR3 is 13 amino acids long. Germline values: CDR1 MNHNY, CDR2 SVGAGI (reference sequence). V lost 5 bases to trimming and J lost 2 bases, with 10 bases between them. CDR3 coding DNA: TGTGCCAGCAGTCAAGGGGACACCTACGAGCAGTACGTC. Translated: CASSQGDTYEQYV.

This rearrangement joins TRBV15 to TRBJ2-5; TRBD2 matches at 8 bases. Germline assignment: CDR1 LNHNV and CDR2 YYDKDF (reference sequence). V lost 0 bases to trimming and J lost 0 bases; unmatched junction nucleotides: 3. The CDR3 has 16 amino acids. CDR3 sequence (DNA): TGTGCCACCAGCAGAGAAGTAGCGGGGTACCAAGAGACCCAGTACTTC. Amino acid sequence: CATSREVAGYQETQYF.

This rearrangement joins TRBV7-3 to TRBJ2-2; a possible D gene is TRBD2 (5 bases). Germline V gene data show CDR1 as SGHTA and CDR2 as FQGTGA. V was cut by 1 base and J by 7 bases, with 10 bases left in between. The CDR3 is 14 amino acids. CDR3 sequence (DNA): TGTGCCAGCAGCTTAATACGGGGTGGCGGGGAGCTGTTTTTT. It specifies CASSLIRGGGELFF.

This clonotype was detected a few times. The chain joins TRBV29-1 to TRBJ2-2, with D uncertain. Germline loops: CDR1 SQVTM, CDR2 ANQGSEA. CDR3 length equals 12 residues. V lost 4 bases, J lost 1 base, and 4 bases lay in between. CDR3 sequence reads: CSVGQNTGELFF. The CDR3 DNA reads as TGCAGCGTTGGCCAGAACACCGGGGAGCTGTTTTTT.

The CDR3 loop is CASSTKRGVYNEQFF. The CDR3 DNA reads as TGTGCCAGCAGCACCAAGCGGGGGGTATACAATGAGCAGTTCTTC. The rearrangement joins TRBV7-9 to TRBJ2-1, with 9 bases matching TRBD2. This CDR3 has 15 amino acids. The J segment lost 4 bases and the V segment lost 5 bases, leaving 6 bases of the junction unmatched. The germline gives CDR1 SEHNR, CDR2 FQNEAQ (reference sequence).

CDR3 in DNA: TGTGCCAGTAGTATGAGACAGCGAAAGAGTAACTATGGCTACACCTTC. Translation: CASSMRQRKSNYGYTF. V gene TRBV19 combines with J gene TRBJ1-2; the D gene is possibly TRBD1 (5 bases). V was shortened by 3 bases and J by 1 base, with 15 bases between the two germline ends. CDR1 is LNHDA, CDR2 SQIVND, per germline (reference sequence). This CDR3 is built from 16 residues.

Only one count was recorded for this clonotype. The chain has TRBV30 and TRBJ2-5; D might be TRBD1 or TRBD2, each matching 8 bases. CDR1 GTSNPN and CDR2 SVGIG come from the germline V gene (reference sequence). This CDR3 has 15 amino acids. The V end lost 4 bases, the J end lost 3 bases, and 18 bases lay between the germline ends. The CDR3 sequence is CAWTTGGTGKETQYF. As DNA, the CDR3 is TGTGCCTGGACTACGGGGGGGACAGGAAAAGAGACCCAGTACTTC.

This chain connects TRBV14 to TRBJ1-2, with D uncertain. In germline, CDR1 is SGHDN, CDR2 FVKESK. Trimming cost V 4 bases and J 1 base, with 10 bases left between them. The CDR3 runs to 14 residues. The CDR3 protein is CASSPGAGNYGYTF. The CDR3 region has the DNA TGTGCCAGCAGCCCCGGAGCGGGTAACTATGGCTACACCTTC. Together with reference TRBV14 and TRBJ1-2, the CDR3 gives the full variable domain: EAGVTQFPSHSVIEKGQTVTLRCDPISGHDNLYWYRRVMGKEIKFLLHFVKESKQDESGMPNNRFLAERTGGTYSTLKVQPAELEDSGVYFCASSPGAGNYGYTFGSGTRLTVV.

V and J are TRBV7-2 and TRBJ1-1; perhaps TRBD1 as D (6 bases). Between the trimmed V and J ends, which lost 6 bases and 0 bases, there was a span of 14 bases. This CDR3 is built from 15 residues. The germline CDR1 and CDR2 sequences are SGHTA and FQGNSA. The CDR3 nucleotides read TGTGCCAGCAGTCAACAGGGAAGATTGAACACTGAAGCTTTCTTT. The encoded protein is CASSQQGRLNTEAFF.

The chain employs TRBV3-1 and TRBJ2-5; 9 nucleotides line up with TRBD2. Germline V lookup: CDR1 LGHDT, CDR2 YNNKEL (reference sequence). The ends lost 1 base at V and 12 bases at J; junction bases unmatched: 9. The CDR3 is 14 residues long. The CDR3 coding sequence is TGTGCCAGCAGCCAAGTAATTAGCGGGGGCTCAAAGTACTTC. Its protein is CASSQVISGGSKYF.

The chain employs TRBV7-2 and TRBJ2-5; D gene uncertain. Germline assignment: CDR1 SGHTA and CDR2 FQGNSA. There are 11 residues in the CDR3. V dropped 5 bases and J dropped 5 bases, with 6 bases sitting between them. CDR3 in amino acids: CASSEDETQYF. As DNA, the CDR3 is TGTGCCAGCAGCGAGGATGAGACCCAGTACTTC.

V usage is TRBV3-1 and J usage is TRBJ2-2, with D perhaps given as TRBD1 or TRBD2 (5 bases each). This CDR3 is built from 17 residues. Germline loops: CDR1 LGHDT, CDR2 YNNKEL (reference sequence). Trimming pared 8 bases from V and 0 bases from J, leaving 19 bases between. This CDR3 reads CASEIKLGVANTGELFF. The CDR3 bases are TGTGCCAGCGAGATCAAGTTGGGGGTCGCGAACACCGGGGAGCTGTTTTTT.

The chain is built from TRBV18 and TRBJ1-1; possibly TRBD1 for D (6 bases). CDR3 length: 15 amino acids. Between the trimmed V and J ends, which lost 2 bases and 2 bases, there was a span of 12 bases. Germline V gene sequence: CDR1 KGHSH, CDR2 LQKENI. As DNA, the CDR3 is TGTGCCAGCTCACCAAACAGGGAAAGCAACACTGAAGCTTTCTTT. Its translation: CASSPNRESNTEAFF.